Listed below are T cell receptor beta chains from one sample, sequenced in a study of type 1 regulatory T cells. TCRdb re-called the reads with MiXCR, one entry per CDR3 protein. The profile shows approximately 72,000 distinct CDR3 sequences, around 68% of them singletons. These receptors' targets are unknown. Sequenced material: cultured T cells, either the whole culture or a sorted T cell fraction (not recorded which). All receptors come from a human donor in good health. Both conserved end residues are part of each CDR3. The D gene is left open where the match is weak. The size entry is marked missing in some rows and otherwise reads once, few, many or a size class.

v_call,clone_size,d_call,j_call,cdr3_aa,cdr3_nt
TRBV5-1,many,TRBD2,TRBJ2-3,CASSSGTSGSTDTQYF,TGCGCCAGCAGCTCGGGGACTAGCGGGAGCACAGATACGCAGTATTTT
TRBV18,-,-,TRBJ2-7,CASSTSGVPYKQYF,TGTGCCAGCTCGACCTCGGGGGTACCCTACAAGCAGTACTTC
TRBV5-1,-,-,TRBJ1-1,CASSLALGGTLTSYTEAFF,TGCGCCAGCAGCTTGGCCCTTGGAGGGACTCTGACGTCTTACACTGAAGCTTTCTTT
TRBV27,-,TRBD2,TRBJ2-1,CASSLYGTSGHNEQFF,TGTGCCAGCAGTTTATATGGGACTAGCGGACACAATGAGCAGTTCTTC
TRBV7-2,-,TRBD1,TRBJ2-5,CASSVEGTVIQETQYF,TGTGCCAGCAGCGTAGAAGGGACAGTAATCCAAGAGACCCAGTACTTC
TRBV12-3/TRBV12-4,-,TRBD2,TRBJ2-1,CASSLVAGVGNEQFF,TGTGCCAGCAGTTTAGTTGCGGGAGTGGGAAATGAGCAGTTCTTC
TRBV4-1,-,-,TRBJ1-5,CASSQEQRVNQPQHF,TGCGCCAGCAGCCAAGAACAGAGAGTCAATCAGCCCCAGCATTTT
TRBV6-2/TRBV6-3,few,TRBD1,TRBJ1-2,CASRPTGQAGYGYTF,TGTGCCAGCAGACCTACAGGACAGGCCGGCTATGGCTACACCTTC
TRBV20-1,-,-,TRBJ1-6,CSARDVPNSPLHF,TGCAGTGCTAGGGACGTCCCCAATTCACCCCTCCACTTT
TRBV30,-,-,TRBJ1-3,CAFGTKGGNTIYF,TGTGCCTTCGGGACTAAAGGTGGAAACACCATATATTTT